This T cell receptor beta chain was found in a study of T cells in Graves' hyperthyroidism and ophthalmopathy. CDR1 is LNHDA and CDR2 is SQIVND in the germline V gene (reference sequence). The CDR3 consists of 16 residues. V gave up 1 base and J gave up 6 bases, with 18 bases separating them. Amplified TCR beta CDR3 regions came from RNA transcripts. Carried out on the TCR CDR3, a first-round RT-PCR used the HTBI primer set. TCRdb reprocessed the multiplex PCR reads via MiXCR and lists one record per CDR3 protein. The sample has hundreds of thousands of distinct CDR3 sequences; roughly a sixth are singletons. The blood was taken when hyperthyroidism was first diagnosed, before any ophthalmopathy symptoms showed up. This clonotype was picked up many times.

The sample consisted of blood. The clonotype comes from a woman aged 50 to 60 with Graves' hyperthyroidism that later progressed to Graves' ophthalmopathy. The chain is built from TRBV19 and TRBJ1-1, with a possible D match to TRBD1 (5 bases). CDR3 amino acids: CASSIARTLKSPEAFF. The CDR3 DNA reads TGTGCCAGTAGTATAGCCCGGACACTGAAGTCCCCTGAAGCTTTCTTT.